This T cell receptor beta chain derives from a study of blood T cells in healthy people across ages. Study results and limitations: Since the PBMCs were unsorted, naive and antigen-experienced cells could not be conclusively compared.

Germline V gene lookup returns CDR1 SGHDN and CDR2 FVKESK. The CDR3 covers 13 residues. The ends were cut back, 0 bases at V and 7 bases at J, with 7 bases in the middle. Alongside a J-beta primer mix, a sample-barcoded 5' primer served in a second PCR lasting about 7 to 12 cycles. TCRdb called the 5' RACE reads again in MiXCR, with one record for every CDR3 protein. The sample yields roughly 800,000 distinct CDR3 sequences, 53% seen once. About this clonotype: Its antigen is undetermined.

V usage is TRBV14 and J usage is TRBJ1-5; no clear D gene. The sequence derives from a man at least 80 years old in good health. Sample: blood. The CDR3: CASSQDQRQPQHF. CDR3 coding DNA: TGTGCCAGCAGCCAAGATCAGAGACAGCCCCAGCATTTT.